This TCR beta chain is from a study of T cells after somatic rescue of genetic block. V lost 0 bases, J lost 6 bases, and 8 bases lay in between. The germline V gene encodes CDR1 SGHDT and CDR2 YYEEEE. This CDR3 is built from 13 residues. This table comes from immunoSEQ multiplex PCR, and its TCRdb copy is limited to in-frame clones, with some not included. The table has 95,000 to 120,000 clones, approximately 90% seen once. The sample consisted of peripheral blood mononuclear cells (PBMCs). This clonotype originated in a woman aged 18 to 35. J is TRBJ2-3 and V is TRBV5-6; D is uncertain. The CDR3: CASSLGTADTQYF. The CDR3 DNA reads as TGTGCCAGCAGCTTGGGGACCGCGGATACGCAGTATTTT.